The clone carrying this TCR beta chain turned up a few times. The data belong to a study of blood T cells in healthy people across ages. Using a J-beta primer mix together with a sample-barcoded 5' primer, a second PCR was run for about 7 to 12 cycles. Each CDR3 protein gets one entry after TCRdb re-called the 5' RACE reads with MiXCR. The table lists around 1,000,000 distinct CDR3 sequences, about 23% of them singletons, with 0.75% in the top ten. The CDR3 has 14 amino acids. V lost 6 bases and J 2 bases, leaving 13 bases between the germline ends. Separately, the same data were catalogued under a study of T cells of mothers and their children. This second study says: Sample barcodes plus 2-4 random nucleotides came from the M1S primer.

This chain joins TRBV12-3 or TRBV12-4 and TRBJ1-2, with D unclear. The material sequenced was blood. The source is a girl aged 2 to 9 in good health. Here the CDR3 reads CASRGSGRNYGYTF. CDR3 nucleotide sequence: TGTGCCAGCAGGGGTTCCGGACGCAACTATGGCTACACCTTC.